The T cell receptor beta chain described here comes from a study of T cells in Graves' hyperthyroidism and ophthalmopathy. This clonotype was recorded at least ten times. What it binds is not known. Study findings and constraints: Most clonotypes expanded in the thyroid (above 0.001) were also present in blood.

Amplified TCR beta CDR3 regions derived from RNA transcripts. The primer set for the first-round RT-PCR of the TCR CDR3 was HTBI. Each CDR3 protein gets one entry after TCRdb re-called the multiplex PCR reads with MiXCR. The top ten hold over 15% of the sample, which has 460,000 or so distinct CDR3 sequences, about 15% seen once. The definition of stable Graves' hyperthyroidism was no ophthalmopathy progression within 18 months. V was clipped by 8 bases and J by 3 bases, with 12 bases between them. The CDR3 has 13 residues. The source material was blood. J is TRBJ2-3 and V is TRBV12-3 or TRBV12-4; tentative D call: TRBD1 (6 bases). The sequence was collected from a woman aged 18-29 years with Graves' hyperthyroidism. The CDR3 bases are TGTGCCAGCGATAAAGGGGGTACAGATACGCAGTATTTT. Amino acid sequence: CASDKGGTDTQYF.